Ten or more counts support the clone carrying this T cell receptor (beta chain). Its antigen remains unknown. RNA transcripts served as the template for amplifying TCR beta CDR3 regions. When the TCR CDR3 underwent first-round RT-PCR, the HTBI primer set was used. TCRdb reprocessed the multiplex PCR reads with MiXCR, giving one entry per CDR3 protein. The sample carries roughly 700,000 distinct CDR3 sequences, approximately 36% recorded once. This sample is drawn from a study of T cells in Graves' hyperthyroidism and ophthalmopathy. As for the study in general: At initial diagnosis, before any treatment had begun, peripheral blood was obtained. The study, taken as a whole, reports: Ophthalmopathy, as predicted by the model, came a median around 6 months after the prediction.

The receptor comes from a woman aged 40-49 years with Graves' hyperthyroidism. Sequenced material: blood.

This CDR3 is CASSLNRGPPYGYTF. The CDR3 region has the DNA TGTGCCAGCAGCCTCAACAGGGGGCCTCCCTATGGCTACACCTTC. The chain carries TRBV11-2 and TRBJ1-2, with 9 bases aligning to TRBD1. The CDR3 sequence is 15 residues long. CDR1 SGHAT and CDR2 FQNNGV come from the germline V gene. Unmatched junction bases numbered 8, after V lost 5 bases and J lost 4 bases.